This T cell receptor (beta chain) stems from a study of blood T cell repertoires in COVID-19. About the study: The United States, Italy and Spain provided the acute and convalescent COVID-19 samples. Sources were T cells, B-cell-depleted T cells, or PBMCs; the material itself was cDNA or gDNA.

Germline-derived CDR1 and CDR2 are MDHEN and SYDVKM. V was trimmed by 5 bases and J by 0 bases, leaving 13 bases between them. The CDR3 covers 15 residues. This clone was seen once. Original handling: Counts of nucleated cells, estimated from reference gene primer amplification, were obtained. The protocol was immunoSEQ multiplex PCR, while the TCRdb copy is restricted to in-frame clones and leaves out a portion. The V and J calls and clone size are taken from that table; D and trimming were inferred from the DNA. The data show tens of thousands of clones, with over 80% seen just once and approximately 1.4% held by the top ten.

The rearrangement uses TRBV28 and TRBJ1-1; a weak D match, TRBD1 (6 bases). Sequenced sample: peripheral blood. This TCR came from a woman in her forties with acute or convalescent COVID-19. CDR3 region: CASSLEQGLNTEAFF. As DNA, the CDR3 is TGTGCCAGCAGTCTAGAACAGGGTCTGAACACTGAAGCTTTCTTT.